This T cell receptor (beta chain) was found in a study of T cell repertoires in cytomegalovirus infection. Study-wide context: Recently identified HLA-C-restricted CMV epitopes were used, and well-studied HLA-B-restricted CMV epitopes were used as well. Study-level results: Ex vivo responses were dominated by HLA-C-restricted CMV-specific TCR beta clonotypes.

TCRdb re-analysed the reads in MiXCR, keeping a single row per CDR3 protein. The sample holds about 890,000 distinct CDR3 sequences, approximately 32% seen once. The sample holds a few counts of this clonotype. Its antigen is unidentified. Germline CDR1 is SGDLS and CDR2 is YYNGEE. Trimming removed 3 bases at V and 2 bases at J, with 9 bases between. The CDR3 sequence is 15 residues long. The TCR was taken from a human donor in good health (CMV status not recorded). Some clones in this sample may be carry-over from other donors' samples. V and J are TRBV9 and TRBJ1-6; TRBD1 is a possible D gene (6 bases). The source was cultured CD8+ T cells from PBMCs, collected from culture after CMV antigen stimulation. The CDR3 reads CASSERGTYNSPLHF. Here the CDR3 DNA reads TGTGCCAGCAGCGAGAGGGGGACCTATAATTCACCCCTCCACTTT.